The rows below give T cell receptor beta chains drawn from one sample of a study of cytomegalovirus exposure and HLA in healthy donors. Libraries were prepared by immunoSEQ multiplex PCR; TCRdb keeps only in-frame clonotypes and omits some of them. The table has about 150,000 clones, 65% to 75% seen once. The sequenced material came from PBMCs. The receptors come from a man aged 18 to 29 in good health and CMV-seronegative. Both conserved end residues are part of each CDR3.

CDR3: CAWAGTGGTEAFF
V: TRBV30
J: TRBJ1-1

CDR3: CASSPPLPPGGAPYEQYF
V: TRBV7-9
J: TRBJ2-7

CDR3: CSVVSDRLNTEAFF
V: TRBV29-1
J: TRBJ1-1

CDR3: CASSYAQRQRTEEQFF
V: TRBV6-6
J: TRBJ2-1

CDR3: CASSSNRGAGELFF
V: TRBV7-2
J: TRBJ2-2

CDR3: CASRAGGMWETQYF
V: TRBV6-5
J: TRBJ2-5

CDR3: CASRLEQGLWWANGLTF
V: TRBV5-1
J: TRBJ2-6

CDR3: CASSQLFGTKQFF
V: TRBV4-3
J: TRBJ2-1

CDR3: CASSFRSYGGYTF
V: TRBV28
J: TRBJ1-2

CDR3: CASCIRQGSNEQFF
V: TRBV6-1
J: TRBJ2-1

CDR3: CASSLNRGQEPQHF
V: TRBV6-1
J: TRBJ1-5

CDR3: CASGQGNSPLHF
V: TRBV28
J: TRBJ1-6

CDR3: CASWDRAYNEQFF
V: TRBV19
J: TRBJ2-1

CDR3: CASSFTTGRQGRYEQFF
V: TRBV28
J: TRBJ2-1

CDR3: CSVASGYNEQFF
V: TRBV29-1
J: TRBJ2-1

CDR3: CASSFELNTEAFF
V: TRBV5-1
J: TRBJ1-1

CDR3: CASSLVGQAGNTIYF
V: TRBV7-9
J: TRBJ1-3

CDR3: CASSLGLAGGTDTQYF
V: TRBV7-3
J: TRBJ2-3

CDR3: CASTPGGPYNEQFF
V: TRBV28
J: TRBJ2-1

CDR3: CASSSLRSYNEQFF
V: TRBV6-5
J: TRBJ2-1

CDR3: CASSLDSNNEKLFF
V: TRBV5-4
J: TRBJ1-4

CDR3: CASSSLLPGTLNQETQYF
V: TRBV5-1
J: TRBJ2-5

CDR3: CASSEMGQGNQPQHF
V: TRBV6-1
J: TRBJ1-5

CDR3: CASSLTGGGYNEQFF
V: TRBV7-3
J: TRBJ2-1

CDR3: CASSIRGQLDEQYF
V: TRBV19
J: TRBJ2-7

CDR3: CASSLRVGVEAEAFF
V: TRBV7-6
J: TRBJ1-1

CDR3: CASSLRGGKGYYGYTF
V: TRBV28
J: TRBJ1-2

CDR3: CASSWVQGPEQFF
V: TRBV7-6
J: TRBJ2-1

CDR3: CSGGSFPGELFF
V: TRBV29-1
J: TRBJ2-2

CDR3: CASSLPPRGPEQYF
V: TRBV7-9
J: TRBJ2-7

CDR3: CASSQDVTAITGELFF
V: TRBV4-3
J: TRBJ2-2

CDR3: CASSPGWGGTDTQYF
V: TRBV7-3
J: TRBJ2-3

CDR3: CASAAPQGYTF
V: TRBV6-5
J: TRBJ1-2

CDR3: CASSLIGGIGQPQHF
V: TRBV11-2
J: TRBJ1-5

CDR3: CASSDGGLAPQHF
V: TRBV25-1
J: TRBJ1-5

CDR3: CASSSGTAGNIQYF
V: TRBV9
J: TRBJ2-4

CDR3: CASSGRDRGNLNEQFF
V: TRBV7-9
J: TRBJ2-1

CDR3: CASSLTGGEAFF
V: TRBV27
J: TRBJ1-1

CDR3: CASSVRGGNTEAFF
V: TRBV9
J: TRBJ1-1

CDR3: CASSVEAGGETQYF
V: TRBV2
J: TRBJ2-5

CDR3: CASSLRGGEYNSPLHF
V: TRBV7-8
J: TRBJ1-6

CDR3: CARSFWSSYEQYF
V: TRBV5-3
J: TRBJ2-7

CDR3: CASSRTPSRGAGYNEQFF
V: TRBV5-1
J: TRBJ2-1

CDR3: CASSFGTLSYNSPLHF
V: TRBV27
J: TRBJ1-6

CDR3: CASSLGQEISGYTF
V: TRBV5-5
J: TRBJ1-2

CDR3: CASSLRGTEAFF
V: TRBV6-6
J: TRBJ1-1

CDR3: CASSFPSSSDEQFF
V: TRBV5-4
J: TRBJ2-1

CDR3: CASSYGQAVGNTIYF
V: TRBV6-5
J: TRBJ1-3

CDR3: CASSPWDSWLAFF
V: TRBV7-9
J: TRBJ1-1